The 12 T cell receptor beta chains listed next were all sequenced from one sample in a study of cytomegalovirus exposure and HLA in healthy donors. PCR used 60 Vbeta primers and 13 Jbeta primers. Profiling relied on immunoSEQ multiplex PCR, and the TCRdb table lists in-frame clones only, not all of them. The table records about 140,000 clones, more than 75% of them present only once. The sequenced material came from PBMCs. Source of these receptors: a female donor in good health and CMV-seronegative.

This clone was picked up one time. The rearrangement links TRBV30 to TRBJ1-2; the match to TRBD1 covers 7 bases. This CDR3 has 14 amino acids. The germline gives CDR1 GTSNPN, CDR2 SVGIG (reference sequence). J was trimmed by 3 bases and V by 2 bases; bases with no gene match: 6. CDR3 coding DNA: TGTGCCTGGAGTACCCGACAGGGATACTATGGCTACACCTTC. This translates into CAWSTRQGYYGYTF.

The gene calls are TRBV29-1 and TRBJ2-2, with D possibly matching TRBD1 (5 bases). Germline V gives CDR1 SQVTM, CDR2 ANQGSEA. The CDR3 contains 12 residues. The germline V and J ends were trimmed by 4 bases and 8 bases, with 11 bases remaining between them. The CDR3 protein is CSVAGILGELFF. In DNA, the CDR3 is TGCAGCGTTGCAGGGATTCTGGGGGAGCTGTTTTTT.

This chain connects TRBV9 to TRBJ2-1, with 12 nucleotides matching TRBD2. CDR1 is SGDLS, CDR2 YYNGEE, per germline. This CDR3 region has 17 residues. V shed 0 bases, J shed 6 bases, and the junction held 7 bases outside the gene matches. In DNA, the CDR3 is TGTGCCAGCAGCGTAGATGGTGGACTAGCGGGACCCAATGAGCAGTTCTTC. This encodes CASSVDGGLAGPNEQFF.

This clone was counted only a few times. The rearrangement links TRBV7-9 to TRBJ2-7, with a possible D match to TRBD1 (7 bases). V lost 1 base and J lost 3, with 13 bases in between. CDR3 size: 15 residues. Germline V lookup: CDR1 SEHNR, CDR2 FQNEAQ (reference sequence). The DNA of the CDR3 is TGTGCCAGCAGCTTAGAGAGACAGGGACTCTACGAGCAGTACTTC. Protein sequence: CASSLERQGLYEQYF.

The CDR3 DNA reads TGTGCCAGCAGCCCCTCTGGACTCCGAGCGGCGCAGTTCTTC. Translation: CASSPSGLRAAQFF. The chain combines TRBV9 with TRBJ2-1; possible D gene TRBD2, 5 bases. Germline V gene sequence: CDR1 SGDLS, CDR2 YYNGEE. Trimming pared 4 bases from V and 12 bases from J, leaving 20 bases between. The CDR3 has 14 residues. Using reference TRBV9 and TRBJ2-1 for the parts outside the CDR3, the full variable domain is DSGVTQTPKHLITATGQRVTLRCSPRSGDLSVYWYQQSLDQGLQFLIQYYNGEERAKGNILERFSAQQFPDLHSELNLSSLELGDSALYFCASSPSGLRAAQFFGPGTRLTVL.

This chain links TRBV2 with TRBJ2-3; D unresolved. The germline V gene has CDR1 SNHLY and CDR2 FYNNEI. This CDR3 has 15 residues. V lost 1 base to trimming and J lost 1 base, with 9 bases between them. Written as DNA, the CDR3 is TGTGCCAGCAGTGAAGTTCGGAGCCGCACAGATACGCAGTATTTT. This translates into CASSEVRSRTDTQYF.

The J gene is TRBJ1-2, the V gene TRBV11-2, with D perhaps TRBD1 (6 bases). The CDR3 covers 18 residues. Germline CDR1 SGHAT, CDR2 FQNNGV. V shed 3 bases and J shed 3 bases, with 23 bases lying between them. The CDR3 loop is CASSFPIDRQEKDYGYTF. The CDR3 DNA is TGTGCCAGCAGCTTTCCAATCGACCGACAGGAGAAGGACTATGGCTACACCTTC.

The sample holds one count of this clone. V gene TRBV7-3 combines with J gene TRBJ2-1, with a tentative D call TRBD1 (6 bases). Trimming took 4 bases from V and 0 from J, leaving 10 bases between them. This CDR3 contains 15 residues. Germline V lookup: CDR1 SGHTA, CDR2 FQGTGA. In nucleotides, the CDR3 is TGTGCCAGCAGCTCAAGGGGGAACTCCTACAATGAGCAGTTCTTC. Its translation is CASSSRGNSYNEQFF.

This clone was seen a few times. This chain links TRBV5-5 with TRBJ2-7, with a possible D match to TRBD2 (6 bases). V was shortened by 2 bases and J by 4 bases, with 16 bases between the two germline ends. The CDR3 totals 15 residues. CDR1 and CDR2 (germline): SGHKS, YYEKEE (reference sequence). DNA for the CDR3: TGTGCCAGCAGCTTTGGGGGGAGTGGGGCTTACGAGCAGTACTTC. This encodes CASSFGGSGAYEQYF. The full variable domain, its missing parts supplied by reference TRBV5-5 and TRBJ2-7, is DAGVTQSPTHLIKTRGQQVTLRCSPISGHKSVSWYQQVLGQGPQFIFQYYEKEERGRGNFPDRFSARQFPNYSSELNVNALLLGDSALYLCASSFGGSGAYEQYFGPGTRLTVT.

J is TRBJ1-4 and V is TRBV6-1; D is unresolved. The germline V and J ends were trimmed by 4 bases and 4 bases, with 10 bases remaining between them. CDR1 and CDR2 (germline): MNHNS, SASEGT. This CDR3 is built from 14 residues. Written as DNA, the CDR3 is TGTGCCAGCAGTGGCCGGGGTTATAATGAAAAACTGTTTTTT. It codes for CASSGRGYNEKLFF.

V and J are TRBV6-1 and TRBJ2-2, with D perhaps matching TRBD2 (6 bases). This CDR3 is 14 amino acids long. Per germline, CDR1 MNHNS and CDR2 SASEGT. The V gene lost 6 bases and the J gene lost 0 bases, with 8 bases spanning the gap. CDR3 coding DNA: TGTGCCAGCAGGGGGACTTCGAACACCGGGGAGCTGTTTTTT. Its protein product is CASRGTSNTGELFF.

J is TRBJ1-2 and V is TRBV6-7, with a weak D call TRBD1 (6 bases). TRBV6-7 is an ORF, and what it does is uncertain. The CDR3 runs 16 residues. The V gene lost 5 bases and the J gene lost 0 bases, with 16 bases spanning the gap. The chain's CDR3 is CASSRCKGTTNYGYTF. Here the CDR3 DNA reads TGTGCCAGCAGTCGTTGCAAAGGGACAACTAACTATGGCTACACCTTC.